These 19 T cell receptor beta chains were sequenced from one sample in a study of OX40 agonist ivuxolimab in advanced cancers. Method: immunoSEQ multiplex PCR; TCRdb's copy keeps in-frame clones and lacks some. The sample has 70,000 to 100,000 clones, over 75% seen once; the top ten hold around 2%. The specimen comprised CD4+ or CD8+ T cells sorted from blood, sampled in a trial of the OX40 agonist ivuxolimab. Receptors were obtained from an adult with an advanced solid tumor such as melanoma, head and neck, liver or kidney cancer.

The genes are TRBV28 and TRBJ2-2; 7 bases match TRBD1. J lost 3 bases, V lost 10 bases, and 11 bases had no gene match. The CDR3 totals 15 residues. Germline V lookup: CDR1 MDHEN, CDR2 SYDVKM. Here the CDR3 DNA reads TGTGCCACCCTCCGGTCAGGGGGATACACCGGGGAGCTGTTTTTT. Its protein product is CATLRSGGYTGELFF.

V gene TRBV10-2 combines with J gene TRBJ1-5; D ambiguous. Trimming removed 0 bases from V and 0 bases from J, with 9 bases in between. Germline loops: CDR1 WSHSY, CDR2 SAAADI. This CDR3 region has 16 residues. CDR3 sequence reads: CASSESMGYSNQPQHF. The CDR3 nucleotides read TGCGCCAGCAGTGAGTCGATGGGCTATAGCAATCAGCCCCAGCATTTT.

V gene TRBV29-1 combines with J gene TRBJ2-1; D unclear. Germline CDR1 is SQVTM and CDR2 is ANQGSEA. V was clipped by 6 bases and J by 1 base, with 4 bases between them. This CDR3 has 11 amino acids. CDR3 residues: CSVGSYNEQFF. The CDR3 bases are TGCAGCGTGGGGTCCTACAATGAGCAGTTCTTC.

The rearrangement uses TRBV10-2 and TRBJ2-7; 7 nucleotides align to TRBD1. Trimming cost V 4 bases and J 6 bases; bases outside gene matches: 6. Germline CDR1 reads WSHSY; CDR2 reads SAAADI. This CDR3 is 13 amino acids long. CDR3 DNA sequence: TGCGCCAGCAGTGCCCGGGACAGTGCCGAGCAGTACTTC. It is translated as CASSARDSAEQYF.

The chain's CDR3 is CASSPMGIFRDTQYF. DNA for the CDR3: TGTGCCAGCAGTCCTATGGGAATTTTTAGGGATACGCAGTATTTT. The J gene is TRBJ2-3, the V gene TRBV6-5, with no clear D. With 5 bases removed from V and 6 bases from J, the gap between germline ends came to 18 bases. The CDR3 runs 15 residues. Germline CDR1 is MNHEY and CDR2 is SVGAGI.

The V call is TRBV2, the J call TRBJ2-3, with 11 bases matching TRBD2. The V gene's germline CDR1 is SNHLY and CDR2 FYNNEI. Trimming cost V 7 bases and J 0 bases; bases outside gene matches: 6. This CDR3 contains 16 residues. The chain's CDR3 is CASNSGRAGSTDTQYF. The CDR3, as DNA: TGTGCCAGCAATAGCGGGAGGGCCGGAAGCACAGATACGCAGTATTTT.

V gene TRBV7-8 combines with J gene TRBJ2-7, with TRBD2 matching 12 bases. The V gene's germline CDR1 is SGHVS and CDR2 FQNEAQ. The junction had 9 bases not matched to a gene; V was cut back by 4 bases and J by 2 bases. The CDR3 runs 17 residues. CDR3 sequence (DNA): TGTGCCAGCAGCTGGACGACTAGCGGGAGTCGCCCCTACGAGCAGTACTTC. Translating gives CASSWTTSGSRPYEQYF.

The CDR3 is CASRGQGYSYEQYF. The CDR3, as DNA: TGTGCCAGCAGGGGACAGGGATACTCCTACGAGCAGTACTTC. The chain links TRBV2 to TRBJ2-7; 9 bases are shared with TRBD1. Germline CDR1 reads SNHLY; CDR2 reads FYNNEI. This CDR3 comprises 14 residues. V trimming: 6 bases; J trimming: 0 bases; junction bases outside the gene matches: 3. The variable domain in full, with the rest retrieved from reference TRBV2 and TRBJ2-7, is EPEVTQTPSHQVTQMGQEVILRCVPISNHLYFYWYRQILGQKVEFLVSFYNNEISEKSEIFDDQFSVERPDGSNFTLKIRSTKLEDSAMYFCASRGQGYSYEQYFGPGTRLTVT.

The rearrangement links TRBV19 to TRBJ2-5; TRBD1 matches at 7 bases. V lost 2 bases, J lost 4 bases, and 1 base stayed unmatched. The length of the CDR3 is 13 residues. Looked up from germline, CDR1 is LNHDA and CDR2 is SQIVND (reference sequence). The CDR3 is CASSIRQGETQYF. CDR3 coding DNA: TGTGCCAGTAGTATAAGACAGGGAGAGACCCAGTACTTC. Together with reference TRBV19 and TRBJ2-5, the CDR3 gives the full variable domain: DGGITQSPKYLFRKEGQNVTLSCEQNLNHDAMYWYRQDPGQGLRLIYYSQIVNDFQKGDIAEGYSVSREKKESFPLTVTSAQKNPTAFYLCASSIRQGETQYFGPGTRLLVL.

This clone was recorded only once. The chain recombines TRBV2 with TRBJ2-2, with TRBD2 matching over 11 bases. Germline CDR1 SNHLY, CDR2 FYNNEI. There are 14 residues in the CDR3. V shed 6 bases and J 7 bases; nucleotides not matched to a gene: 4. CDR3 amino acids: CASRLAGVNGELFF. DNA for the CDR3: TGTGCCAGCAGACTAGCGGGAGTGAACGGGGAGCTGTTTTTT.

V usage is TRBV10-3 and J usage is TRBJ2-1; TRBD2 agrees at 12 bases. V lost 4 bases, J lost 0 bases, and 7 bases stayed unmatched. Germline values: CDR1 ENHRY, CDR2 SYGVKD. CDR3 size: 18 residues. CDR3 nucleotides: TGTGCCATCAGTGGTTCTAGCGGGAGGGGCGGCTCCTACAATGAGCAGTTCTTC. It codes for CAISGSSGRGGSYNEQFF.

The rearrangement uses TRBV4-1 and TRBJ1-2; D uncertain. V dropped 0 bases and J dropped 2 bases, with 10 bases sitting between them. CDR1 and CDR2 (germline): MGHRA, YSYEKL. This CDR3 comprises 15 residues. The CDR3 sequence: CASSQDLPGNYGYTF. The CDR3 DNA reads TGCGCCAGCAGCCAAGATCTCCCGGGGAACTATGGCTACACCTTC.

This clone has a handful of counts. The chain carries TRBV5-5 and TRBJ1-2, with unresolved D. The germline V gene encodes CDR1 SGHKS and CDR2 YYEKEE (reference sequence). The CDR3 has 13 residues. Trimming pared 1 base from V and 6 bases from J, leaving 10 bases between. CDR3 protein: CASSLQGADGYTF. The CDR3 DNA sequence: TGTGCCAGCAGCTTGCAAGGCGCGGATGGCTACACCTTC.

The gene calls are TRBV7-6 and TRBJ2-2; D unresolved. Trimming left V 5 bases short and J 0 bases short, with 10 bases between. Germline V gene sequence: CDR1 SGHVS, CDR2 FNYEAQ. The CDR3 has 15 amino acids. CDR3 loop: CASSLGPTNTGELFF. The CDR3 DNA reads as TGTGCCAGCAGCCTGGGCCCTACGAACACCGGGGAGCTGTTTTTT.

The chain combines TRBV19 with TRBJ1-3; TRBD1 agrees at 7 bases. Trimming at V came to 10 bases and at J to 2 bases, leaving 2 bases not matched to a gene. The CDR3 is 12 residues long. Germline-derived CDR1 and CDR2 are LNHDA and SQIVND (reference sequence). CDR3 amino acids: CATGTAGNTIYF. For the CDR3, the DNA is TGTGCCACCGGGACAGCTGGAAACACCATATATTTT. The whole variable domain, filled in from reference TRBV19 and TRBJ1-3, reads DGGITQSPKYLFRKEGQNVTLSCEQNLNHDAMYWYRQDPGQGLRLIYYSQIVNDFQKGDIAEGYSVSREKKESFPLTVTSAQKNPTAFYLCATGTAGNTIYFGEGSWLTVV.

The gene calls are TRBV6-1 and TRBJ1-4; 11 bases are a match to TRBD1. The germline V gene encodes CDR1 MNHNS and CDR2 SASEGT. The CDR3 covers 14 residues. V lost 4 bases and J lost 10; bases outside the gene matches: 5. The DNA for the CDR3 is TGTGCCAGCAGTGTCGGGACAGGGGGTGGAAAACTGTTTTTT. Its translation: CASSVGTGGGKLFF.

Regarding this clone: The DNA is left out, because the CDR3 cannot be placed on it with certainty; the CDR3 is given as TCRdb lists it. J is TRBJ2-1 and V is TRBV21-1; the D call TRBD1 from the table was never checked on the DNA. TRBV21-1 has pseudogene status. The CDR3 is 14 amino acids in total, end residues counted. The CDR3 reads CASWGTGAYNEQFF.

The J gene is TRBJ2-1, the V gene TRBV6-1; D is ambiguous. CDR1 and CDR2 (germline): MNHNS, SASEGT. The CDR3 covers 15 residues. V gave up 7 bases and J gave up 4 bases, with 17 bases separating them. Here the CDR3 reads CASTERPTFYNEQFF. The CDR3 bases are TGTGCCAGCACCGAAAGACCCACGTTTTACAATGAGCAGTTCTTC.

This chain links TRBV27 with TRBJ2-1; D uncertain. The CDR3 contains 14 residues. Germline V gives CDR1 MNHEY, CDR2 SMNVEV (reference sequence). V was cut by 6 bases and J by 4 bases, with 13 bases left in between. In nucleotides, the CDR3 is TGTGCCAGCAGCTCTCCGGCCTTATACAATGAGCAGTTCTTC. Its translation is CASSSPALYNEQFF.